This is a list of T cell receptor beta chains from one sample in a study of blood T cell repertoires in COVID-19. Profiling relied on immunoSEQ multiplex PCR, and the TCRdb table lists in-frame clones only, not all of them. The sample records about 110,000 clones, 88% being singletons. The sequenced sample was peripheral blood. All receptors come from a human donor in a cohort sampled during active COVID-19. The CDR3 runs from the conserved cysteine through the conserved F or W. Fields, in order: CDR3 protein, CDR3 DNA, clone size, J gene, V gene, D gene. A D gene is named only where the DNA matches it firmly. Clone size is not always given. Where it is, it says once, few, many or a class for expanded clones.

cdr3_aa: CASSLNRGNLLEQYF
cdr3_nt: TGTGCCAGCAGTCTAAACAGGGGAAATCTCCTCGAGCAGTACTTC
clone_size: .
j_call: TRBJ2-7
v_call: TRBV6-5
d_call: TRBD1

cdr3_aa: CASSVRPQGKGTEAFF
cdr3_nt: TGTGCCAGCAGTGTCAGACCACAGGGGAAGGGGACTGAAGCTTTCTTT
clone_size: .
j_call: TRBJ1-1
v_call: TRBV27
d_call: TRBD1

cdr3_aa: CASSDRQGGNYGYTF
cdr3_nt: TGTGCCAGTAGTGACCGACAGGGGGGGAACTATGGCTACACCTTC
clone_size: once
j_call: TRBJ1-2
v_call: TRBV19
d_call: TRBD1

cdr3_aa: CASSPGASYGYTF
cdr3_nt: TGTGCCAGCAGCCCTGGGGCTTCCTATGGCTACACCTTC
clone_size: .
j_call: TRBJ1-2
v_call: TRBV7-9
d_call: .

cdr3_aa: CASSQHPGSGGRYNEQFF
cdr3_nt: TGTGCCAGCAGCCAACACCCTGGTAGCGGGGGCCGATACAATGAGCAGTTCTTC
clone_size: .
j_call: TRBJ2-1
v_call: TRBV14
d_call: TRBD2

cdr3_aa: CASSLMGGASTDTQYF
cdr3_nt: TGTGCCAGTAGCCTGATGGGGGGGGCGAGCACAGATACGCAGTATTTT
clone_size: .
j_call: TRBJ2-3
v_call: TRBV19
d_call: .

cdr3_aa: CASSSTGTTYEQYF
cdr3_nt: TGTGCCAGCAGTTCCACCGGGACTACCTACGAGCAGTACTTC
clone_size: .
j_call: TRBJ2-7
v_call: TRBV27
d_call: TRBD2

cdr3_aa: CASSQDRWSTTNEKLFF
cdr3_nt: TGCGCCAGCAGCCAAGATCGATGGAGTACAACTAATGAAAAACTGTTTTTT
clone_size: .
j_call: TRBJ1-4
v_call: TRBV4-1
d_call: .

cdr3_aa: CASSLVPGSTDTQYF
cdr3_nt: TGCGCCAGCAGCTTGGTTCCGGGGAGCACAGATACGCAGTATTTT
clone_size: .
j_call: TRBJ2-3
v_call: TRBV5-1
d_call: .

cdr3_aa: CASSPGRNTIYF
cdr3_nt: TGTGCCAGCAGCCCCGGGAGAAACACCATATATTTT
clone_size: .
j_call: TRBJ1-3
v_call: TRBV3-1/TRBV3-2
d_call: .

cdr3_aa: CASRLTPGSPLHF
cdr3_nt: TGTGCCAGCAGATTGACCCCGGGATCACCCCTCCACTTT
clone_size: .
j_call: TRBJ1-6
v_call: TRBV12-3/TRBV12-4
d_call: .

cdr3_aa: CASSELAGARMEVYNEQFF
cdr3_nt: TGTGCCAGCAGCGAACTAGCGGGGGCCCGCATGGAAGTCTACAATGAGCAGTTCTTC
clone_size: .
j_call: TRBJ2-1
v_call: TRBV5-5
d_call: TRBD2

cdr3_aa: CASITGSNEQFF
cdr3_nt: TGTGCCAGCATAACAGGATCCAATGAGCAGTTCTTC
clone_size: .
j_call: TRBJ2-1
v_call: TRBV6-5
d_call: .

cdr3_aa: CASSSPRGYTDTQYF
cdr3_nt: TGTGCCAGCAGTTCCCCGCGGGGGTACACAGATACGCAGTATTTT
clone_size: .
j_call: TRBJ2-3
v_call: TRBV28
d_call: TRBD2

cdr3_aa: CASSPWTGNYGYTF
cdr3_nt: TGTGCCAGCAGTCCCTGGACAGGGAACTATGGCTACACCTTC
clone_size: .
j_call: TRBJ1-2
v_call: TRBV6-5
d_call: TRBD1

cdr3_aa: CASSGSVRRSYNEQFF
cdr3_nt: TGTGCCAGCAGTGGGTCGGTGCGGCGTTCCTACAATGAGCAGTTCTTC
clone_size: .
j_call: TRBJ2-1
v_call: TRBV28
d_call: .

cdr3_aa: CASSSTSTGANVLTF
cdr3_nt: TGTGCCAGCAGCTCCACTAGTACCGGGGCCAACGTCCTGACTTTC
clone_size: few
j_call: TRBJ2-6
v_call: TRBV11-1
d_call: .

cdr3_aa: CASSLTIQRAQHF
cdr3_nt: TGTGCCAGTAGTCTTACTATACAGCGGGCCCAGCATTTT
clone_size: .
j_call: TRBJ1-5
v_call: TRBV19
d_call: .

cdr3_aa: CALTGGILGDYGYTF
cdr3_nt: TGTGCCCTGACAGGGGGTATTCTCGGGGACTATGGCTACACCTTC
clone_size: .
j_call: TRBJ1-2
v_call: TRBV30
d_call: TRBD1

cdr3_aa: CASSDGIRRGGPDTQYF
cdr3_nt: TGTGCCAGCAGCGATGGGATTCGGCGGGGGGGGCCAGATACGCAGTATTTT
clone_size: .
j_call: TRBJ2-3
v_call: TRBV5-6
d_call: TRBD2

cdr3_aa: CASSFYRDIGELFF
cdr3_nt: TGTGCCAGCAGCTTCTACCGGGACATCGGGGAGCTGTTTTTT
clone_size: .
j_call: TRBJ2-2
v_call: TRBV7-9
d_call: .

cdr3_aa: CASSPTLAGFGTQYF
cdr3_nt: TGTGCCAGCAGCCCAACCCTAGCGGGGTTCGGGACGCAGTATTTT
clone_size: .
j_call: TRBJ2-3
v_call: TRBV9
d_call: TRBD2

cdr3_aa: CASSRGLYQPQHF
cdr3_nt: TGTGCCAGCAGTAGGGGTTTATACCAGCCCCAGCATTTT
clone_size: .
j_call: TRBJ1-5
v_call: TRBV2
d_call: .

cdr3_aa: CASSLGLGGEVSTEAFF
cdr3_nt: TGTGCCAGCAGCTTAGGTTTAGGAGGGGAAGTGTCTACTGAAGCTTTCTTT
clone_size: .
j_call: TRBJ1-1
v_call: TRBV5-6
d_call: .

cdr3_aa: CASSGSRGGTDTQYF
cdr3_nt: TGTGCCAGCAGCGGGTCGCGGGGGGGCACAGATACGCAGTATTTT
clone_size: .
j_call: TRBJ2-3
v_call: TRBV3-1/TRBV3-2
d_call: TRBD2

cdr3_aa: CASSPRLYGYTF
cdr3_nt: TGTGCCAGCAGTCCAAGACTGTATGGCTACACCTTC
clone_size: .
j_call: TRBJ1-2
v_call: TRBV12-3/TRBV12-4
d_call: .

cdr3_aa: CASHSQGFSTEAFF
cdr3_nt: TGTGCCAGCCACTCCCAGGGCTTTAGCACTGAAGCTTTCTTT
clone_size: once
j_call: TRBJ1-1
v_call: TRBV7-9
d_call: .

cdr3_aa: CASSLRQGDREQYF
cdr3_nt: TGTGCCAGCAGCTTGCGGCAGGGGGACAGGGAGCAGTACTTC
clone_size: few
j_call: TRBJ2-7
v_call: TRBV7-3
d_call: TRBD1

cdr3_aa: CASSLSGQTEAFF
cdr3_nt: TGTGCCAGCAGCTTAAGTGGGCAGACTGAAGCTTTCTTT
clone_size: .
j_call: TRBJ1-1
v_call: TRBV7-9
d_call: .

cdr3_aa: CASSPQLAGKNTGELFF
cdr3_nt: TGTGCCAGCTCACCTCAACTAGCGGGAAAGAACACCGGGGAGCTGTTTTTT
clone_size: .
j_call: TRBJ2-2
v_call: TRBV18
d_call: TRBD2

cdr3_aa: CASSPPDRVETQYF
cdr3_nt: TGCGCCAGCAGCCCCCCCGACAGGGTTGAGACCCAGTACTTC
clone_size: .
j_call: TRBJ2-5
v_call: TRBV5-1
d_call: TRBD1

cdr3_aa: CASSLAGREETQYF
cdr3_nt: TGTGCCAGCAGCTTGGCCGGGAGGGAAGAGACCCAGTACTTC
clone_size: .
j_call: TRBJ2-5
v_call: TRBV5-8
d_call: TRBD2

cdr3_aa: CASSQVFLDNHEQYF
cdr3_nt: TGCGCCAGCAGCCAAGTGTTTCTGGACAACCACGAGCAGTACTTC
clone_size: .
j_call: TRBJ2-7
v_call: TRBV4-1
d_call: .

cdr3_aa: CASSLRRTGFVSEQYF
cdr3_nt: TGCGCCAGCAGCCTCCGCAGGACAGGGTTTGTCAGCGAGCAGTACTTC
clone_size: .
j_call: TRBJ2-7
v_call: TRBV4-1
d_call: TRBD1

cdr3_aa: CASSPGQGVVAAFF
cdr3_nt: TGTGCCAGCAGCCCGGGACAGGGGGTGGTAGCGGCTTTCTTT
clone_size: .
j_call: TRBJ1-1
v_call: TRBV7-9
d_call: TRBD1

cdr3_aa: CAISVGREAGELFF
cdr3_nt: TGTGCCATCAGTGTGGGCAGGGAGGCCGGGGAGCTGTTTTTT
clone_size: .
j_call: TRBJ2-2
v_call: TRBV10-3
d_call: .

cdr3_aa: CASSPRYQSSYEQYF
cdr3_nt: TGTGCCAGCAGCCCGAGATACCAAAGCTCCTACGAGCAGTACTTC
clone_size: .
j_call: TRBJ2-7
v_call: TRBV5-4
d_call: .

cdr3_aa: CASSLEGAAAVYEQYF
cdr3_nt: TGTGCCAGCAGCTTAGAGGGGGCCGCTGCAGTTTACGAGCAGTACTTC
clone_size: .
j_call: TRBJ2-7
v_call: TRBV7-9
d_call: TRBD1

cdr3_aa: CASSATFSGGRRGEQFF
cdr3_nt: TGTGCCAGCTCCGCCACCTTCAGCGGGGGTCGGCGCGGTGAGCAGTTCTTC
clone_size: .
j_call: TRBJ2-1
v_call: TRBV4-2
d_call: TRBD2

cdr3_aa: CASRRQGAYNEQFF
cdr3_nt: TGTGCCAGCAGGAGACAGGGGGCCTACAATGAGCAGTTCTTC
clone_size: .
j_call: TRBJ2-1
v_call: TRBV27
d_call: TRBD1

cdr3_aa: CSVQDYEQYF
cdr3_nt: TGCAGCGTTCAGGACTACGAGCAGTACTTC
clone_size: .
j_call: TRBJ2-7
v_call: TRBV29-1
d_call: .

cdr3_aa: CASSESGSEYNEQFF
cdr3_nt: TGTGCCAGCAGTGAATCCGGGTCTGAATACAATGAGCAGTTCTTC
clone_size: .
j_call: TRBJ2-1
v_call: TRBV6-1
d_call: .

cdr3_aa: CASSRLAGAQQFF
cdr3_nt: TGTGCCAGCAGCCGCCTAGCGGGGGCTCAACAGTTCTTC
clone_size: .
j_call: TRBJ2-1
v_call: TRBV3-1/TRBV3-2
d_call: TRBD2

cdr3_aa: CASSLKPGGRGWVGANVLTF
cdr3_nt: TGTGCCAGCAGTTTAAAGCCCGGAGGCAGGGGCTGGGTGGGGGCCAACGTCCTGACTTTC
clone_size: .
j_call: TRBJ2-6
v_call: TRBV27
d_call: .

cdr3_aa: CASSPRTSGRAEQFF
cdr3_nt: TGTGCCAGCAGTCCCCGGACTAGCGGGAGGGCTGAGCAGTTCTTC
clone_size: .
j_call: TRBJ2-1
v_call: TRBV27
d_call: TRBD2

cdr3_aa: CASSVSRGQETQYF
cdr3_nt: TGTGCCAGCAGCGTGAGCCGGGGCCAAGAGACCCAGTACTTC
clone_size: .
j_call: TRBJ2-5
v_call: TRBV9
d_call: .

cdr3_aa: CASSPMGRGFEKLFF
cdr3_nt: TGTGCCAGCAGCCCTATGGGCCGTGGGTTTGAAAAACTGTTTTTT
clone_size: .
j_call: TRBJ1-4
v_call: TRBV9
d_call: .

cdr3_aa: CATFGLNRDQETQYF
cdr3_nt: TGTGCCACCTTCGGACTAAACAGAGACCAAGAGACCCAGTACTTC
clone_size: .
j_call: TRBJ2-5
v_call: TRBV2
d_call: .

cdr3_aa: CASSVVPSGSNEQFF
cdr3_nt: TGTGCCAGCAGCGTAGTCCCTAGCGGTAGCAATGAGCAGTTCTTC
clone_size: .
j_call: TRBJ2-1
v_call: TRBV9
d_call: TRBD2

cdr3_aa: CASSLLTGGSEQYF
cdr3_nt: TGTGCCAGCAGTTTACTCACAGGGGGCAGCGAGCAGTACTTC
clone_size: .
j_call: TRBJ2-7
v_call: TRBV6-6
d_call: TRBD1

cdr3_aa: CASSQGPGGLKDYNEQFF
cdr3_nt: TGCGCCAGCAGCCAAGGGCCAGGGGGACTTAAAGACTACAATGAGCAGTTCTTC
clone_size: .
j_call: TRBJ2-1
v_call: TRBV4-1
d_call: .

cdr3_aa: CASNLGTSGSYEQYF
cdr3_nt: TGTGCCAGCAACCTAGGGACTAGCGGGAGCTACGAGCAGTACTTC
clone_size: .
j_call: TRBJ2-7
v_call: TRBV28
d_call: TRBD2

cdr3_aa: CASRRDLVGAKNIQYF
cdr3_nt: TGTGCCAGCAGGCGAGACTTGGTCGGCGCCAAAAACATTCAGTACTTC
clone_size: .
j_call: TRBJ2-4
v_call: TRBV2
d_call: .

cdr3_aa: CASRSSGRGNEQFF
cdr3_nt: TGTGCCAGCCGAAGTAGCGGGAGGGGCAATGAGCAGTTCTTC
clone_size: .
j_call: TRBJ2-1
v_call: TRBV25-1
d_call: TRBD2

cdr3_aa: CASSQAFGAFNTEAFF
cdr3_nt: TGTGCCAGCAGCCAAGCCTTCGGAGCCTTTAACACTGAAGCTTTCTTT
clone_size: .
j_call: TRBJ1-1
v_call: TRBV3-1/TRBV3-2
d_call: .

cdr3_aa: CASSAGVHSYEQYF
cdr3_nt: TGCGCCAGCAGCGCGGGAGTTCACTCCTACGAGCAGTACTTC
clone_size: .
j_call: TRBJ2-7
v_call: TRBV10-1
d_call: TRBD2

cdr3_aa: CASGSLTGSDEQFF
cdr3_nt: TGTGCTAGTGGTTCATTAACAGGGTCGGATGAGCAGTTCTTC
clone_size: .
j_call: TRBJ2-1
v_call: TRBV12-5
d_call: .

cdr3_aa: CASRGLAGGLGITDTQYF
cdr3_nt: TGTGCCAGCCGGGGACTAGCGGGAGGGCTTGGAATAACAGATACGCAGTATTTT
clone_size: .
j_call: TRBJ2-3
v_call: TRBV27
d_call: TRBD2

cdr3_aa: CASSSSRDTQYF
cdr3_nt: TGTGCCAGCAGCTCCAGTCGAGATACGCAGTATTTT
clone_size: .
j_call: TRBJ2-3
v_call: TRBV6-2/TRBV6-3
d_call: .

cdr3_aa: CSATGGFVETQYF
cdr3_nt: TGCAGCGCTACAGGGGGCTTTGTAGAGACCCAGTACTTC
clone_size: .
j_call: TRBJ2-5
v_call: TRBV29-1
d_call: TRBD1